This T cell receptor beta chain was documented in a study of radiotherapy plus CTLA-4 blockade in lung cancer. Study information: Objective responses were recorded in around a sixth of patients, with disease control recorded in 25% to 40%. Regarding the study as a whole: Response was reportedly best predicted by early blood T cell clone dynamics, with interferon-beta. Clones of tumor-derived TCRs expanded in blood after radiotherapy plus ipilimumab.

Concerning this clone: Its antigen is not known.

The V segment lost 4 bases and the J segment 2 bases; nucleotides outside the gene matches: 2. The CDR3 consists of 14 residues. Germline V gene sequence: CDR1 LNHDA, CDR2 SQIVND (reference sequence). Method: immunoSEQ multiplex PCR; TCRdb's copy keeps in-frame clones and lacks some. Here the sample spans more than 95,000 clones, 65% to 85% being singletons. Those with chemo-refractory metastatic non-small-cell lung cancer were treated with focal radiation combined with CTLA-4 blockade using ipilimumab. The V gene is TRBV19, the J gene TRBJ1-5, with 7 positions matching TRBD1. The source material was peripheral blood, sampled from a patient treated with radiotherapy plus ipilimumab. The receptor was isolated from a human donor with non-small cell lung cancer who had a partial response to radiotherapy plus ipilimumab. Some clones in this sample may be carry-over from other donors' samples. The CDR3 sequence is CASSTQGGNQPQHF. The CDR3 nucleotides read TGTGCCAGTAGTACCCAGGGGGGCAATCAGCCCCAGCATTTT.